These 5 T cell receptor beta chains were sequenced from one sample in a study of blood T cell repertoires in COVID-19. Libraries were prepared by immunoSEQ multiplex PCR; TCRdb keeps only in-frame clonotypes and omits some of them. Among under 200,000 clones listed, approximately 86% were seen once. Sequenced input: peripheral blood. These receptors came from a man in his sixties with acute or convalescent COVID-19.

The chain employs TRBV5-1 and TRBJ1-3; D gene unclear. The CDR3 is 16 amino acids. V shed 0 bases and J shed 3 bases, with 13 bases lying between them. Germline CDR1 is SGHRS and CDR2 is YFSETQ. The CDR3 DNA reads as TGCGCCAGCAGCTTGGGCCTCCCCGGAGGTGGAAACACCATATATTTT. Translated: CASSLGLPGGGNTIYF.

The chain is built from TRBV5-4 and TRBJ1-4; possibly TRBD1 for D (5 bases). The germline V and J ends were trimmed by 1 base and 5 bases, with 15 bases remaining between them. In germline, CDR1 is SGHNT, CDR2 YYREEE (reference sequence). The CDR3 consists of 16 residues. The CDR3 DNA reads as TGTGCCAGCAGCTTGCGACGAGGAGGGGCAAATGAAAAACTGTTTTTT. Amino acid sequence: CASSLRRGGANEKLFF.

CDR3 residues: CASSPRDDRGWYF. The CDR3 DNA follows: TGCGCCAGCAGCCCCCGAGACGACAGGGGATGGTACTTC. V and J are TRBV5-1 and TRBJ2-7; 8 nucleotides align to TRBD1. After removal of 4 bases from V and 12 bases from J, the junction contained 12 bases not matched to a gene. Per germline, CDR1 SGHRS and CDR2 YFSETQ. The CDR3 spans 13 residues. Supplemented by reference TRBV5-1 and TRBJ2-7, the full variable domain reads KAGVTQTPRYLIKTRGQQVTLSCSPISGHRSVSWYQQTPGQGLQFLFEYFSETQRNKGNFPGRFSGRQFSNSRSEMNVSTLELGDSALYLCASSPRDDRGWYFGPGTRLTVT.

About this clone itself: Other nucleotide sequences in the sample specify the same CDR3. The chain uses TRBV9 and TRBJ1-3, with D maybe TRBD1 (5 bases). The CDR3 length is 14 residues. V gave up 3 bases and J gave up 1 base, with 8 bases separating them. CDR1 and CDR2 (germline): SGDLS, YYNGEE. The CDR3 DNA sequence: TGTGCCAGCAGCGCCAGGGATTCTGGAAACACCATATATTTT. It is translated as CASSARDSGNTIYF.

The chain joins TRBV4-1 to TRBJ1-2, with D unresolved. The CDR3 totals 15 residues. V shed 2 bases and J shed 2 bases, with 12 bases lying between them. Looked up from germline, CDR1 is MGHRA and CDR2 is YSYEKL. CDR3 DNA sequence: TGCGCCAGCAGCCAATACCGACACGCCAACTATGGCTACACCTTC. The encoded protein is CASSQYRHANYGYTF.